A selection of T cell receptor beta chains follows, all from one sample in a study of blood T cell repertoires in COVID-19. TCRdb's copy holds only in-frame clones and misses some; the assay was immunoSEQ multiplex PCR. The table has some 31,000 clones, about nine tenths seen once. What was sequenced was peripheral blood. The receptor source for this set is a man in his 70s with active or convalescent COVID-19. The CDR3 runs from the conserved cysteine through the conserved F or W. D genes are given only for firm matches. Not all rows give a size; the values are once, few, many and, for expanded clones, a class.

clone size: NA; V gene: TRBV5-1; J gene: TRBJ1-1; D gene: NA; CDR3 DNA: TGCGCCAGCAGCTTGGGGGACAAGGTTGAAGCTTTCTTT; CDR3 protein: CASSLGDKVEAFF
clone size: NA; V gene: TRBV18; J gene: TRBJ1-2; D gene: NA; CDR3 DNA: TGTGCCAGCTCGCGCACAGGCCCCTATGGCTACACCTTC; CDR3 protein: CASSRTGPYGYTF
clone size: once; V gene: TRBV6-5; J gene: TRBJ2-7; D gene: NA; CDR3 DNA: TGTGCCAGCAGTTCCCTTCGGTACGAGCAGTACTTC; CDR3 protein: CASSSLRYEQYF
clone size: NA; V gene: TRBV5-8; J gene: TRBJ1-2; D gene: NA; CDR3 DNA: TGTGCCAGCAGCTACCTTGGACTATATGGCTACACCTTC; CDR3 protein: CASSYLGLYGYTF
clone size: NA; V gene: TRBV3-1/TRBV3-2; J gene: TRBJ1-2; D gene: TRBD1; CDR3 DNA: TGTGCCAGCAGCCGTCAGGGGGCGGATGGCTACACCTTC; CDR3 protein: CASSRQGADGYTF
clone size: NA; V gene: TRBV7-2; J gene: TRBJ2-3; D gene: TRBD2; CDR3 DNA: TGTGCCAGCAGCTCGGGACTAGCGGGGGGGCGGACAGATACGCAGTATTTT; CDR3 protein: CASSSGLAGGRTDTQYF
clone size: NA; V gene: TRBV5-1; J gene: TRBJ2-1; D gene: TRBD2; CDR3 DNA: TGCGCCAGCAGTCCCGCCCAGCGGGAGGGCCGTGATGAGCAGTTCTTC; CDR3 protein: CASSPAQREGRDEQFF
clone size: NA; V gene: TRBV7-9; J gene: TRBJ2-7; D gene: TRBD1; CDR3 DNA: TGTGCCAGCAGCTTAGGGACAGGGTCCTACGAGCAGTACTTC; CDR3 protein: CASSLGTGSYEQYF
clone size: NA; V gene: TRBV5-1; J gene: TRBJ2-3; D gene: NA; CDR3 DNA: TGCGCCAGCAGCGGGGTAGCGGTCAGCACAGATACGCAGTATTTT; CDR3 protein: CASSGVAVSTDTQYF
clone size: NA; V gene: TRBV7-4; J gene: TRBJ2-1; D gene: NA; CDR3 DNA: TGTGCCAGCAGCTTATTCCCCCCCCCGGACAGTGAGAAAATATACAATGAGCAGTTCTTC; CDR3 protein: CASSLFPPPDSEKIYNEQFF
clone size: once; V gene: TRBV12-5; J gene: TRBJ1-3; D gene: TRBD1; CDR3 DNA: TGTGCTAGTGGTTTGGCCCGATCAGGGGGGACTGGAAACACCATATATTTT; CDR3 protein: CASGLARSGGTGNTIYF
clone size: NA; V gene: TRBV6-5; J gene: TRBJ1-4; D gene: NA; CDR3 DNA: TGTGCCAGCAGTTATACACGAGGTCCGGGACTCCTTTTT; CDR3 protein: CASSYTRGPGLLF
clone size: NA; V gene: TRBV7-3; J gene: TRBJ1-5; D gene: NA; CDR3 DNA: TGTGCCAGCAGCTTAATAGCAGGGTCGGGTCAGCCCCAGCATTTT; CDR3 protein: CASSLIAGSGQPQHF
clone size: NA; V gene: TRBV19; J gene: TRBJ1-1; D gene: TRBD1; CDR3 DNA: TGTGCCAGTAGTATCCTCGGGACAGGGTTCCAAGCTTTCTTT; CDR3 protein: CASSILGTGFQAFF
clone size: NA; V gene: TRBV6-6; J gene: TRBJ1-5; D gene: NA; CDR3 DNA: TGTGCCAGCAGTGGGGGGGATGGGCGCAATCAGCCCCAGCATTTT; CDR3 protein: CASSGGDGRNQPQHF
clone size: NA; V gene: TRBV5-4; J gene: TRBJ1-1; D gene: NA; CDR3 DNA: TGTGCCACCGAATCGGGGGGGGCGGGCACTGAAGCTTTCTTT; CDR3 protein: CATESGGAGTEAFF
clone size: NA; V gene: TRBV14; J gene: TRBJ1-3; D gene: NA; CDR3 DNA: TGTGCCAGCAGCCAAGATCGCGGGAGCCACTCTGGAAACACCATATATTTT; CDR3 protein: CASSQDRGSHSGNTIYF
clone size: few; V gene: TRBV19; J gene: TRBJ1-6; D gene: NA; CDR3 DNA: TGTGCCAGCAAAAAGAAAGACTTTTATAATTCACCCCTCCACTTT; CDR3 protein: CASKKKDFYNSPLHF
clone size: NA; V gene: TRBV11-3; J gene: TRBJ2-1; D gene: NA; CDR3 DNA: TGTGCCAGCAGCTCCACCCAGATTAATGAGCAGTTCTTC; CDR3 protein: CASSSTQINEQFF
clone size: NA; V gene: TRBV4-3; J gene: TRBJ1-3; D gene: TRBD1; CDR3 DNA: TGCGCCAGCAGCCAAGGAGGGGGCAGGCTCTCTGGAAACACCATATATTTT; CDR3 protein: CASSQGGGRLSGNTIYF
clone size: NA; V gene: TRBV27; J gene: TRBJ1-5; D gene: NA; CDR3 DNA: TGTGCCAGCAGTTTTCAGGGGAGCAATCAGCCCCAGCATTTT; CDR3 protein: CASSFQGSNQPQHF
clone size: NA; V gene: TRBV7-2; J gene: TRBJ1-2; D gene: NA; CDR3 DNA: TGTGCCAGCAGCTTAGAGCAGGATTATGGCTACACCTTC; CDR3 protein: CASSLEQDYGYTF
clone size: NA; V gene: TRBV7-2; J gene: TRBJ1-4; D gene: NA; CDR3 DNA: TGTGCCAGCAGCCCGGGTGGGGCTTTCGAAAAACTGTTTTTT; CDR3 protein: CASSPGGAFEKLFF
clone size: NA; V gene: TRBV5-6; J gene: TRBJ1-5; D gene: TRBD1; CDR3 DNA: TGTGCCAGCAGCTCTGACAGGGGATATAGCAATCAGCCCCAGCATTTT; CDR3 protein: CASSSDRGYSNQPQHF
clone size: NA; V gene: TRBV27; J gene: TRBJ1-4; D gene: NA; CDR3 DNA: TGTGCCAGCAGTTCGGCCCGGCGGGGGGAAAAACTGTTTTTT; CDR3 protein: CASSSARRGEKLFF
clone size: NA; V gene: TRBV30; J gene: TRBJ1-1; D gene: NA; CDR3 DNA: TGTGCCTGGACCAGGGTTTCAGCTTTCTTT; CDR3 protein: CAWTRVSAFF
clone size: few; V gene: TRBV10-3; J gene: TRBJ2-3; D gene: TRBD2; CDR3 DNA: TGTGCCATCTCACCGGGACTAGCGATCACAGATACGCAGTATTTT; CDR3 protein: CAISPGLAITDTQYF
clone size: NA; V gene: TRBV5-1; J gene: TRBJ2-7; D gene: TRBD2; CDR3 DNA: TGCGCCAGCAGCTTGGCTAGCGGGGGGCCACGAGCAGACGAGCAGTACTTC; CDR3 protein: CASSLASGGPRADEQYF
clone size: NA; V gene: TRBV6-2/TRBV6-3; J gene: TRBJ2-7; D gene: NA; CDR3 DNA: TGTGCCAGCAGTTACTCCGGACACCGGACGTACGAGCAGTACTTC; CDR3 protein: CASSYSGHRTYEQYF
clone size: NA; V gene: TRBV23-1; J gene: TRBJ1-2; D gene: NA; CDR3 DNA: TGCGCCAGCAGTCAATCGAGGGGGAACTATGGCTACACCTTC; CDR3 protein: CASSQSRGNYGYTF
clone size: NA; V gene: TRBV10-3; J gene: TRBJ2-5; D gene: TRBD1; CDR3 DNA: TGTGCCATCAGCCGGGACAGTCAAGAGACCCAGTACTTC; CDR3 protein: CAISRDSQETQYF
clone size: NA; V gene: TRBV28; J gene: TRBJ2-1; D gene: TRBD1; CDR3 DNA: TGTGCCAGCAGTTCCGGGACAGGGAATGAGCAGTTCTTC; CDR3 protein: CASSSGTGNEQFF
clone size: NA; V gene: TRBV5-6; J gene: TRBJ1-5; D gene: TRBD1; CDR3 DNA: TGTGCCAGCAGCTCCGCAGGGGGCGTGAATCAGCCCCAGCATTTT; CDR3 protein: CASSSAGGVNQPQHF
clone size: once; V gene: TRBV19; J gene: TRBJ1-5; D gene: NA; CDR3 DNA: TGTGCCAGTAATATCCGGGCAGGGTACTATCAGCCCCAGCATTTT; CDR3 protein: CASNIRAGYYQPQHF
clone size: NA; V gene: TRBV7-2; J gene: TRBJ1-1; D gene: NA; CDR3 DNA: TGTGCCAGCAGCGAACCCAGGGTCACTGAAGCTTTCTTT; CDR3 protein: CASSEPRVTEAFF
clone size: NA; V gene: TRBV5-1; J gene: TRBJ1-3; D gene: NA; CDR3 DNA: TGCGCCAGCATGCCATCGGGGGTCACCGGAAACACCATATATTTT; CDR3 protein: CASMPSGVTGNTIYF
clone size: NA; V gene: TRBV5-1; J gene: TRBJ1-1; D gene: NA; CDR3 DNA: TGCGCCAGCAGCTTGGGCAGCTCCACTGGGGGCTTTGAAGCTTTCTTT; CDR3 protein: CASSLGSSTGGFEAFF
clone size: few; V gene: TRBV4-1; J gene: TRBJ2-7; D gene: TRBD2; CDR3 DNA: TGCGCCAGCAGCCAAGCCCACGCGGGGGCCTACGAGCAGTACTTC; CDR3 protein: CASSQAHAGAYEQYF
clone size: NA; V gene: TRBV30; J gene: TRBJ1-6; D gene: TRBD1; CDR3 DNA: TGTGCCTGGAAGGGACAGGGGGGATCACCCCTCCACTTT; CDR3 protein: CAWKGQGGSPLHF
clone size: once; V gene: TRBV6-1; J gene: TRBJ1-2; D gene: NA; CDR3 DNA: TGTGCCAGCAGTGAACGGGTGTTAATGGCTAACTATGGCTACACCTTC; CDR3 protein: CASSERVLMANYGYTF
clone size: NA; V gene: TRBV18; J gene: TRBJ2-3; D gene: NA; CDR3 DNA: TGTGCCAGCTCACCAGTGGGGGGTAGCACAGATACGCAGTATTTT; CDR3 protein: CASSPVGGSTDTQYF
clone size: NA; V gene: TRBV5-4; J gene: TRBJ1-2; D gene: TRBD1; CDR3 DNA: TGTGCCAGCAGCCCCATGACAGGGATGGGTAACTATGGCTACACCTTC; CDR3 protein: CASSPMTGMGNYGYTF
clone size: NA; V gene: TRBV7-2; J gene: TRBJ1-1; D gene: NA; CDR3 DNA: TGTGCCAGCAGCTTAGCGGCCCAGGGGAACACTGAAGCTTTCTTT; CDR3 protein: CASSLAAQGNTEAFF
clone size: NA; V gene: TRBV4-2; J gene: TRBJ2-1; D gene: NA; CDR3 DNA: TGTGCCAGCAGCCCCGTGGGAACTAGTGCCCATGAGCAGTTCTTC; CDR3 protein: CASSPVGTSAHEQFF
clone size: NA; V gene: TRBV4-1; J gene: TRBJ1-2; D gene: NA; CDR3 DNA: TGCGCCAGCAGCCAAGACCCGGGGCCCGGGGGTACCTATGGCTACACCTTC; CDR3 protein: CASSQDPGPGGTYGYTF
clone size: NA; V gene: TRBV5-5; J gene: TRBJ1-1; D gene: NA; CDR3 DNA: TGTGCCAGCAGCCCGCGCCAGGGAATTGGCACTGAAGCTTTCTTT; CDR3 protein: CASSPRQGIGTEAFF
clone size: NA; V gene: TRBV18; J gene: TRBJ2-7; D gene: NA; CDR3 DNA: TGTGCCAGCTCACCTGGCCCCAACTACGAGCAGTACTTC; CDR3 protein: CASSPGPNYEQYF
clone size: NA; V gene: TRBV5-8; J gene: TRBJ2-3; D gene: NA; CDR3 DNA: TGTGCCAGCAGCACCGGGGACACAGATACGCAGTATTTT; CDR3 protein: CASSTGDTDTQYF
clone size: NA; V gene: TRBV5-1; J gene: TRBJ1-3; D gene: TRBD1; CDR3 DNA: TGCGCCAGCAGCTTGGGGCAGGGGGCTGGAAACACCATATATTTT; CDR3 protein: CASSLGQGAGNTIYF